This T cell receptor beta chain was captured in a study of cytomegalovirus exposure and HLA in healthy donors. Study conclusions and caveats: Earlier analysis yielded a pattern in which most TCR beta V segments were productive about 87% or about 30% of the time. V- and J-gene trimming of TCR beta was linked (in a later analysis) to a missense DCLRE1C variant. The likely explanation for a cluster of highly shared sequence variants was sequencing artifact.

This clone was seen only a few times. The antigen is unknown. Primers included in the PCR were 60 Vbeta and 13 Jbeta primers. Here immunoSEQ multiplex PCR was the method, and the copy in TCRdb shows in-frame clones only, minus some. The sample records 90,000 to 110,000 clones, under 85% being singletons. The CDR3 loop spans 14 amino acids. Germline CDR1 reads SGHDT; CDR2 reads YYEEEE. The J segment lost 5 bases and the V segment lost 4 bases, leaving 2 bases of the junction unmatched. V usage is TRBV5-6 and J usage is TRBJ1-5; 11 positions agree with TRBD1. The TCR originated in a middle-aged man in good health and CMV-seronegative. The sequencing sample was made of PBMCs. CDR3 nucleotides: TGTGCCAGCAGCCGGACAGGGGGCGATCAGCCCCAGCATTTT. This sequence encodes CASSRTGGDQPQHF. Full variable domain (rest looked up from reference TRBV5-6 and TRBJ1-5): DAGVTQSPTHLIKTRGQQVTLRCSPKSGHDTVSWYQQALGQGPQFIFQYYEEEERQRGNFPDRFSGHQFPNYSSELNVNALLLGDSALYLCASSRTGGDQPQHFGDGTRLSIL.